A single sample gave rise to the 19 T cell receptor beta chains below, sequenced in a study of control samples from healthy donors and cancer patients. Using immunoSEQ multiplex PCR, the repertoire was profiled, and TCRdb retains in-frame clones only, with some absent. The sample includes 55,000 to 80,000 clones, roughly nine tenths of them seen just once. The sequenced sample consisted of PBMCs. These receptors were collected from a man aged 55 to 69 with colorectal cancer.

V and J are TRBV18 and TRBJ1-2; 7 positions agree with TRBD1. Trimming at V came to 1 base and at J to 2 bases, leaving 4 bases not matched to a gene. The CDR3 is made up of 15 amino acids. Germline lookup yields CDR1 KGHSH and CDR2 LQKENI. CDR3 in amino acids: CASSPREGANYGYTF. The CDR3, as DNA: TGTGCCAGCTCACCACGGGAGGGGGCGAACTATGGCTACACCTTC.

The CDR3 sequence: CASSDLGTGHSPLHF. CDR3 DNA: TGTGCCAGCAGTGACCTGGGGACAGGGCATTCACCCCTCCACTTT. The gene calls are TRBV2 and TRBJ1-6; 9 nucleotides align to TRBD1. Germline loops: CDR1 SNHLY, CDR2 FYNNEI. The V and J ends lost 3 bases and 8 bases, in that order; junction bases with no gene match: 5. This CDR3 contains 15 residues.

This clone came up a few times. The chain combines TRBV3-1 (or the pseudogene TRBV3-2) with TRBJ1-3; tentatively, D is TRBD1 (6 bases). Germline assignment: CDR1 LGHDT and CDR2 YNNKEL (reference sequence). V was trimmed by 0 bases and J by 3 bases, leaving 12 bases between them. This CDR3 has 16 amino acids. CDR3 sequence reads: CASSQDPGAIGNTIYF. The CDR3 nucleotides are TGTGCCAGCAGCCAAGATCCAGGGGCGATTGGAAACACCATATATTTT.

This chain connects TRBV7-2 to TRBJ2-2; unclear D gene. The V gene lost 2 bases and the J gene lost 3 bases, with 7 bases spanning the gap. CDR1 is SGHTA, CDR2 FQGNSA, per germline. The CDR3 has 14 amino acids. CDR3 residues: CASSLLAYTGELFF. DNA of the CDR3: TGTGCCAGCAGCTTATTAGCCTACACCGGGGAGCTGTTTTTT.

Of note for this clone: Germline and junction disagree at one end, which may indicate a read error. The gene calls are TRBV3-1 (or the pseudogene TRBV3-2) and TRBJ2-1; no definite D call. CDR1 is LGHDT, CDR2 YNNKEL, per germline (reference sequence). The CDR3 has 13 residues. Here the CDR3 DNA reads TGTGCCAGCAGCCAATTATCCTTCAATGAGCAGTTCTTC. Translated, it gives CASSQLSFNEQFF.

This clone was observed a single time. CDR3 coding DNA: TGTGCCAGCAGTGTAATCGCTGGAGGACTGGGGGATGAAAAACTGTTTTTT. It translates to CASSVIAGGLGDEKLFF. This sequence joins TRBV6-1 and TRBJ1-4; TRBD1 is a possible D gene (5 bases). V dropped 4 bases and J dropped 6 bases, with 21 bases sitting between them. The CDR3 totals 17 residues. CDR1 and CDR2 (germline): MNHNS, SASEGT.

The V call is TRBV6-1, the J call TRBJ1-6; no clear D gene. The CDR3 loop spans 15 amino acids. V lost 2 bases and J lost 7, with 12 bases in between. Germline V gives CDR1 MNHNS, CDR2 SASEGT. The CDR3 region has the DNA TGTGCCAGCAGTGAAAGGGAACAGCGAAATTCACCCCTCCACTTT. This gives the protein CASSEREQRNSPLHF.

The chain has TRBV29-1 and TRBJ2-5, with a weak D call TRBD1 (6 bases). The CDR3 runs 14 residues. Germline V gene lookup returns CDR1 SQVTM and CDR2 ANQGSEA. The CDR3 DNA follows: TGCAGTGCAAAGCCGGGACACGTCCAAGAGACCCAGTACTTC. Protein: CSAKPGHVQETQYF.

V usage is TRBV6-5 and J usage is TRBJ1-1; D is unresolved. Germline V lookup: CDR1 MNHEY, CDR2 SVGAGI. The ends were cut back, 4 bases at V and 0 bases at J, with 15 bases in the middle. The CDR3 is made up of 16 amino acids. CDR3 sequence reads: CASSFGSGRMNTEAFF. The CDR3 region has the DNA TGTGCCAGCAGTTTCGGATCTGGGCGGATGAACACTGAAGCTTTCTTT.

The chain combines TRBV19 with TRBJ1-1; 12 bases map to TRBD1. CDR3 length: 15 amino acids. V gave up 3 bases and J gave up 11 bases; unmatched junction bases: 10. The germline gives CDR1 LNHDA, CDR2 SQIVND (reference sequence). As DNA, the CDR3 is TGTGCCAGTAGTATTCCCCGGGACAGGGGGCAGTTGGCTTTCTTT. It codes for CASSIPRDRGQLAFF.

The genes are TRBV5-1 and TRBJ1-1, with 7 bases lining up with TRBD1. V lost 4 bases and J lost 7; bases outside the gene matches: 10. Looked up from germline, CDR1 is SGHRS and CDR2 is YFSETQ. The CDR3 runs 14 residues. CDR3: CASSPGDRDSEAFF. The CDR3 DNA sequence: TGCGCCAGCAGCCCTGGGGACCGGGACAGTGAAGCTTTCTTT. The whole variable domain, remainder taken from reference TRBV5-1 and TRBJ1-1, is KAGVTQTPRYLIKTRGQQVTLSCSPISGHRSVSWYQQTPGQGLQFLFEYFSETQRNKGNFPGRFSGRQFSNSRSEMNVSTLELGDSALYLCASSPGDRDSEAFFGQGTRLTVV.

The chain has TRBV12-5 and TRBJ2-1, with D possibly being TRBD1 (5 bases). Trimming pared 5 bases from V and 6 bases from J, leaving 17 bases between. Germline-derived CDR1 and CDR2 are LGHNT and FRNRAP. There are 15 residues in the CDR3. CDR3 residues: CASGLGVVIGNEQFF. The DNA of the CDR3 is TGTGCTAGTGGTCTAGGGGTAGTAATTGGCAATGAGCAGTTCTTC.

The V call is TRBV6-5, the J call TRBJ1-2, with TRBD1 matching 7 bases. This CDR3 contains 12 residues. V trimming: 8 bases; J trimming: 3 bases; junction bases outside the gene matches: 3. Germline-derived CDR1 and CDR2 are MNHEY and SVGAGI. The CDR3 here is CASGTVYYGYTF. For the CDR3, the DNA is TGTGCCAGCGGGACAGTCTACTATGGCTACACCTTC.

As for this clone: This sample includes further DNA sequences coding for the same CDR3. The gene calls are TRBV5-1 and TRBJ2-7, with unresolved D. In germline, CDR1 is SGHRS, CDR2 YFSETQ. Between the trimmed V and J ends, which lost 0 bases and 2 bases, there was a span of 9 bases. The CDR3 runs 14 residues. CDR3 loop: CASSLVVSPYEQYF. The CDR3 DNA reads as TGCGCCAGCAGCTTGGTTGTGTCCCCCTACGAGCAGTACTTC.

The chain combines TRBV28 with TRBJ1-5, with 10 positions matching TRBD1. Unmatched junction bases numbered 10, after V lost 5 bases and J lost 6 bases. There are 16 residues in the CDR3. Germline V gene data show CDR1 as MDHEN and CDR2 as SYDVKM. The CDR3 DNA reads TGTGCCAGCAGTGGACCGGGACAGGGGTTTTCTCAGCCCCAGCATTTT. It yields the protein CASSGPGQGFSQPQHF.

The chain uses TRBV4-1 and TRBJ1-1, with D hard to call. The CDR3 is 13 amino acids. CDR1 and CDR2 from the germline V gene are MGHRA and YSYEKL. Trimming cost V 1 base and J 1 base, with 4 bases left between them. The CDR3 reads CASSQVANTEAFF. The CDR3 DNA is TGCGCCAGCAGCCAAGTGGCGAACACTGAAGCTTTCTTT.

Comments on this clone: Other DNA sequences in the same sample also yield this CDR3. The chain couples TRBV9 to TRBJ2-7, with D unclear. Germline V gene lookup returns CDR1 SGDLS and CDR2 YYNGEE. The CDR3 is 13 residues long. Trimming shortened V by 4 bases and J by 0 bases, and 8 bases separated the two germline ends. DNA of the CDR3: TGTGCCAGCAGCCCCCGGTCCTCCTACGAGCAGTACTTC. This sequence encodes CASSPRSSYEQYF. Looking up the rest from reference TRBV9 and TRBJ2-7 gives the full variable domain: DSGVTQTPKHLITATGQRVTLRCSPRSGDLSVYWYQQSLDQGLQFLIQYYNGEERAKGNILERFSAQQFPDLHSELNLSSLELGDSALYFCASSPRSSYEQYFGPGTRLTVT.

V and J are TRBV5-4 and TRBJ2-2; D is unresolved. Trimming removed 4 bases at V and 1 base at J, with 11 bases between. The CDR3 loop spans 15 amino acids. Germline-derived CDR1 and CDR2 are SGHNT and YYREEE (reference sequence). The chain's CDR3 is CASSTGSRNTGELFF. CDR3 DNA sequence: TGTGCCAGCAGCACCGGCAGCCGGAACACCGGGGAGCTGTTTTTT.

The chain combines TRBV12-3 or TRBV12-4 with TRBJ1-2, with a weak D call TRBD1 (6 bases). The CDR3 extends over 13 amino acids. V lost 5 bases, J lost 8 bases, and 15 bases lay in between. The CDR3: CASSEIQGRGYTF. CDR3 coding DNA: TGTGCCAGCAGTGAAATACAGGGTCGGGGCTACACCTTC.